This T cell receptor beta chain derives from a study of blood T cells in healthy people across ages. On the study more broadly: There was about one barcoded beta molecule captured by template switching per two T cells.

Germline V gene data show CDR1 as LNHNV and CDR2 as YYDKDF (reference sequence). The CDR3 covers 14 residues. V lost 1 base and J lost 2, with 8 bases in between. A J-beta primer mix and a sample-barcoded 5' primer were used in a second PCR of roughly 6 to 12 cycles. TCRdb passed the 5' RACE reads through MiXCR, listing each CDR3 protein once. Of 650,000 to 800,000 distinct CDR3 sequences in the sample, approximately 44% were seen once. This clonotype was recorded a few times. Its matching antigen is unknown. Staff drew roughly 10 milliliters of peripheral blood from each donor. Study-wide findings and caveats: Unsorted PBMCs prevented conclusive naive versus antigen-experienced comparison.

This clonotype was sampled from a man in his sixties in good health. J is TRBJ2-5 and V is TRBV15; perhaps TRBD1 as D (5 bases). Sequencing used blood. The CDR3 DNA sequence: TGTGCCACCAGCAGAGTCCCAGGGCAAGAGACCCAGTACTTC. Its protein product is CATSRVPGQETQYF.